Listed here are 17 T cell receptor beta chains from one sample, sequenced in a study of neurological immune-mediated disorders. TCRdb fed the 5' RACE reads into MiXCR, producing one record per CDR3 protein. The data hold under 80,000 distinct CDR3 sequences, with under 10% observed a single time. Sequenced: PBMCs. These receptors were collected from a man aged 45-60 years in good health.

At least ten counts were recorded for this clonotype. The chain recombines TRBV10-3 with TRBJ1-1, with TRBD1 as a possible D gene (5 bases). V gave up 7 bases and J gave up 0 bases, with 12 bases separating them. The CDR3 runs 14 residues. The germline gives CDR1 ENHRY, CDR2 SYGVKD. Here the CDR3 reads CAIKPTVVNTEAFF. The CDR3 nucleotides are TGTGCCATCAAGCCGACAGTTGTGAACACTGAAGCTTTCTTT.

This clonotype was counted many times. The rearrangement joins TRBV5-1 to TRBJ2-7, with D tentatively TRBD1 (5 bases). Germline assignment: CDR1 SGHRS and CDR2 YFSETQ. V was cut by 4 bases and J by 4 bases, with 15 bases left in between. The CDR3 loop spans 14 amino acids. The CDR3 reads CASSQTSGPYEQYF. The CDR3 DNA sequence: TGCGCCAGCAGCCAGACGTCAGGGCCGTACGAGCAGTACTTC.

Ten or more counts support this clonotype. V and J are TRBV5-1 and TRBJ2-2, with 9 bases identical to TRBD1. With V trimmed by 4 bases and J by 6 bases, 7 bases remained unmatched. This CDR3 has 15 amino acids. Germline loops: CDR1 SGHRS, CDR2 YFSETQ. In nucleotides, the CDR3 is TGCGCCAGCAGCACGGACAGGGGAGTGTCCGGGGAGCTGTTTTTT. Translating gives CASSTDRGVSGELFF.

The gene calls are TRBV10-1 and TRBJ2-3; a weak D match, TRBD1 (6 bases). This CDR3 region has 13 residues. Per the germline V gene, CDR1 is WNHNN and CDR2 is SYGVQD (reference sequence). V was trimmed by 2 bases and J by 5 bases, leaving 8 bases between them. The DNA of the CDR3 is TGCGCCAGCAGTGAGCCGACAGGAGATACGCAGTATTTT. Its protein product is CASSEPTGDTQYF.

The table lists this clonotype with many counts. The gene calls are TRBV20-1 and TRBJ2-7, with 9 positions matching TRBD1. V lost 0 bases and J lost 2; bases outside the gene matches: 5. Germline CDR1 is DFQATT and CDR2 is SNEGSKA (reference sequence). This CDR3 spans 15 amino acids. The CDR3 DNA is TGCAGTGCTAGAGAACCCCGGACAGGGGCCTACGAGCAGTACTTC. This gives the protein CSAREPRTGAYEQYF.

This clonotype came up many times. The chain is built from TRBV5-1 and TRBJ1-1, with D unclear. The CDR3 sequence is 14 residues long. V was pared by 1 base and J by 0 bases, with 7 bases between. Germline lookup yields CDR1 SGHRS and CDR2 YFSETQ. CDR3 bases: TGCGCCAGCAGCTTGAACGGGATGAACACTGAAGCTTTCTTT. Its protein product is CASSLNGMNTEAFF.

This clonotype came up many times. V is TRBV6-5 and J is TRBJ2-4, with 8 bases lining up with TRBD2. The CDR3 runs to 15 residues. V shed 2 bases, J shed 3 bases, and the junction held 3 bases outside the gene matches. Germline assignment: CDR1 MNHEY and CDR2 SVGAGI. The CDR3 region is CASSYREGGKNIQYF. CDR3 DNA sequence: TGTGCCAGCAGTTACCGGGAGGGGGGCAAAAACATTCAGTACTTC.

At least ten counts were recorded for this clonotype. This chain joins TRBV7-3 and TRBJ2-2; TRBD1 is a possible D gene (6 bases). V lost 1 base, J lost 6 bases, and 9 bases lay in between. CDR3 length: 14 residues. Germline V lookup: CDR1 SGHTA, CDR2 FQGTGA. CDR3 in amino acids: CASSLIPGAGELFF. In nucleotides, the CDR3 is TGTGCCAGCAGCTTAATACCAGGGGCCGGGGAGCTGTTTTTT. Complete variable domain (other parts from reference TRBV7-3 and TRBJ2-2): GAGVSQTPSNKVTEKGKYVELRCDPISGHTALYWYRQSLGQGPEFLIYFQGTGAADDSGLPNDRFFAVRPEGSVSTLKIQRTERGDSAVYLCASSLIPGAGELFFGEGSRLTVL.

This clonotype was detected ten times or more. DNA of the CDR3: TGCAGTGCCCGACAGCCTTCCTACGAGCAGTACTTC. This gives the protein CSARQPSYEQYF. V and J are TRBV20-1 and TRBJ2-7, with D possibly TRBD1 on 5 matching bases. Germline CDR1 reads DFQATT; CDR2 reads SNEGSKA (reference sequence). The CDR3 consists of 12 residues. Trimming removed 6 bases from V and 1 base from J, with 10 bases in between.

This clonotype has ten or more counts. The chain has TRBV7-3 and TRBJ2-3; TRBD2 aligns across 9 bases. Germline V gene lookup returns CDR1 SGHTA and CDR2 FQGTGA. This CDR3 has 14 residues. The J segment lost 9 bases and the V segment lost 0 bases, leaving 4 bases of the junction unmatched. CDR3 DNA sequence: TGTGCCAGCAGCTTAACTCTTAGCGGGGGAACGCAGTATTTT. It encodes CASSLTLSGGTQYF.

Ten or more counts support this clonotype. The chain is built from TRBV20-1 and TRBJ2-7, with 11 positions matching TRBD2. The J segment lost 2 bases and the V segment lost 0 bases, leaving 6 bases of the junction unmatched. This CDR3 region has 16 residues. The germline V gene encodes CDR1 DFQATT and CDR2 SNEGSKA (reference sequence). CDR3 bases: TGCAGTGCTAGAGATTTACTAGCGGGAGATGCCTACGAGCAGTACTTC. It yields the protein CSARDLLAGDAYEQYF.

To note about this clonotype: An end of the junction does not agree with germline; a read error may underlie this. The rearrangement links TRBV6-5 to TRBJ2-7; 7 nucleotides agree with TRBD2. The CDR3 has 13 amino acids. Germline CDR1 reads MNHEY; CDR2 reads SVGAGI. CDR3 loop: CVSRPSGTYEQYF. The CDR3 DNA reads as TGTGTCAGCCGACCTAGCGGCACCTACGAGCAGTACTTC.

This clonotype has just one count. The chain combines TRBV5-1 with TRBJ2-7; no definite D call. The CDR3 length is 16 residues. Trimming left V 0 bases short and J 2 bases short, with 15 bases between. Germline V gives CDR1 SGHRS, CDR2 YFSETQ. CDR3 region: CASSLAIGLGTYEQYF. CDR3 DNA sequence: TGCGCCAGCAGCTTGGCGATAGGTTTGGGGACCTACGAGCAGTACTTC.

This clonotype was counted at least ten times. The J gene is TRBJ2-3, the V gene TRBV5-1; maybe TRBD2 (5 bases). The CDR3 runs to 16 residues. V was clipped by 2 bases and J by 3 bases, with 16 bases between them. Germline values: CDR1 SGHRS, CDR2 YFSETQ. The chain's CDR3 is CASSFGAGIGTDTQYF. The CDR3 DNA follows: TGCGCCAGCAGCTTCGGCGCGGGCATTGGGACAGATACGCAGTATTTT. Full variable domain (missing parts from reference TRBV5-1 and TRBJ2-3): KAGVTQTPRYLIKTRGQQVTLSCSPISGHRSVSWYQQTPGQGLQFLFEYFSETQRNKGNFPGRFSGRQFSNSRSEMNVSTLELGDSALYLCASSFGAGIGTDTQYFGPGTRLTVL.

This clonotype was seen repeatedly, ten times or more. The chain couples TRBV5-1 to TRBJ1-1; D not certain. V dropped 0 bases and J dropped 3 bases, with 15 bases sitting between them. In germline, CDR1 is SGHRS, CDR2 YFSETQ. The CDR3 consists of 16 residues. This CDR3 reads CASSLASYSRDTEAFF. In DNA, the CDR3 is TGCGCCAGCAGCTTGGCCTCCTATTCTAGGGACACTGAAGCTTTCTTT.

A few counts support this clonotype. V usage is TRBV12-3 or TRBV12-4 and J usage is TRBJ2-2; D gene ambiguous. V was cut by 6 bases and J by 0 bases, with 11 bases left in between. This CDR3 is 15 amino acids long. The DNA for the CDR3 is TGTGCCAGCAGGGGTGGCATTGCGAACACCGGGGAGCTGTTTTTT. It specifies CASRGGIANTGELFF.

In this sample, this clonotype turned up many times. The V gene is TRBV9, the J gene TRBJ2-1; D not certain. CDR3 size: 15 residues. Germline CDR1 is SGDLS and CDR2 is YYNGEE. Trimming took off 0 bases at V and 8 bases at J, with 15 bases between the two ends. CDR3 DNA: TGTGCCAGCAGCGTAGAAGCGATGGGGTTTCATGAGCAGTTCTTC. It specifies CASSVEAMGFHEQFF.